The TCR beta chain described here comes from a study of spatial heterogeneity in lung cancer (dated by TCRdb to about 2019). At the level of the whole study: Beta-chain transcripts were consistently detected in greater numbers than alpha-chain transcripts, which likely reflects a higher abundance of beta-chain transcripts. In the raw uncorrected reads, each unique combination of TCR and UMI appeared on average more than ten times. TCR repertoire features were related to nonsynonymous mutation counts determined by whole-exome sequencing of tumor tissue. The study quantitatively compared TCR alpha and beta repertoires across multiple tumor regions, matched nontumor lung and blood in non-small cell lung cancer. Both alpha and beta chains were TCR-sequenced in roughly 200 tumor regions, 64 matched nontumor lung samples and 55 to 60 PBMC samples obtained at surgery. TCR transcript counts in tumor regions correlated strongly with a T cell transcriptional module score from matched bulk RNA-seq.

Including the terminal cysteine and phenylalanine, the CDR3 comprises 14 residues. This entry keeps only the CDR3 DNA: 42 bases, framed from base 1. Looking up the germline V gene yields CDR1 MGHRA and CDR2 YSYEKL. V loses 3 bases at its end and J loses 3 bases; junction bases beyond the gene matches: 4. This sample's time point label indicates: sample taken at primary tumor resection. Samples were obtained from approximately 76 patients with early-stage, untreated non-small cell lung cancer from the lung TRACERx cohort. For TCR sequencing, whole RNA was extracted from tumor and nontumor lung tissue, or from cryopreserved PBMC samples, and no cell sorting was done. Only patients for whom sufficient RNA was available from at least two tumor regions were selected for TCR sequencing. Tumor and adjacent nontumor lung specimens were reviewed by a lung pathologist before selection. General conclusions and limits of the study: The tumor nonsynonymous mutation count correlated with the number of expanded alpha and beta TCRs within the tumor. Additional single-cell paired TCR alpha and beta sequencing was considered necessary to confirm, at a functional level, the hypothesis that regional TCRs recognize regional mutations. Counts of ubiquitous and regional expanded TCRs correlated with counts of ubiquitous and regional nonsynonymous mutations, respectively. Estimated TCR-seq coverage of tumor T cells was only about 6.5% for alpha chains and about 12% for beta chains.

The library was prepared using 5' RACE. Sequencing was carried out with a NextSeq 500. In the TCR library protocol, a unique molecular identifier was attached to each TCR cDNA molecule so that PCR and sequencing errors could be corrected. On the authors' methods: TCR identification, UMI-based error correction and CDR3 extraction were performed with Decombinator tools. TCRs above a frequency of 2 per 1,000, corresponding to the top 1% of the tumor frequency distribution, were defined as expanded. Expanded tumor TCRs were classed as regional if statistically deemed absent (corrected P<0.05) from at least one tumor region, otherwise ubiquitous. Renyi diversity was calculated using the R vegan package after each repertoire was subsampled 100 times to 5,000 TCRs. CDR3 similarity networks were built from amino acid triplet string-kernel similarity, with CDR3s being connected when pairwise similarity was above 0.82. The public reads were reprocessed in TCRdb via fastp at Q25 and MiXCR, keeping in-frame beta chains. Under each unique CDR3 protein, matching rows form one entry showing the most common genes and DNA. None of the V and J calls come from the authors' own analysis; TCRdb made them. Across this sample there are around 5,000 distinct CDR3 sequences, with more than 6.5% seen only once. Of the sample, less than 55% is held by the ten largest clones.

Only a few counts were recorded for this clonotype. Its antigen is still unknown. Base qualities are missing; no much larger clone stands one base away. The sequence joins TRBV4-1 to TRBJ2-5, with 7 central nucleotides matching TRBD1. The TCR sequence derives from a male donor with early-stage non-small cell lung cancer. Sequenced material: lung tumor tissue, taken at surgery. The CDR3 here reads CASSQETGKETQYF. In nucleotide form, the sequence is TGCGCCAGCAGCCAGGAGACAGGGAAAGAGACCCAGTACTTC.